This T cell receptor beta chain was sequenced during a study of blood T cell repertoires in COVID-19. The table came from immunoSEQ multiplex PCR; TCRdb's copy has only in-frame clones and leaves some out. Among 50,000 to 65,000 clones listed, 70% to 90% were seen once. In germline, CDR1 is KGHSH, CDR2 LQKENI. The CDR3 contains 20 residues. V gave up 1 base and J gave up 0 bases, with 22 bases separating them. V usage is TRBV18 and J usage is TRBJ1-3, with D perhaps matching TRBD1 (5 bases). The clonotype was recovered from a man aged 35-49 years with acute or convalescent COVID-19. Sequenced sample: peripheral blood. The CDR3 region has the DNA TGTGCCAGCTCACCACTCACGGGGGGATACTCGCCGAGCTCTGGAAACACCATATATTTT. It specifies CASSPLTGGYSPSSGNTIYF.